This TCR beta chain was recorded in a study of regulatory T cells in long-lasting Graves disease. This clonotype was detected only a few times. Time point: persistent/refractory GD, antithyroid drugs over 5 years with positive TRAb. Construction of the TCR library relied on RNA isolated from PBMCs. iRepertoire HTBI primers and Arm-PCR of CDR3 regions built TCR beta libraries. TCRdb analysed the multiplex PCR reads with MiXCR anew, one entry per CDR3 protein. The table records over 650,000 distinct CDR3 sequences, approximately 29% of them present only once. CDR3 length equals 16 residues. J gave up 6 bases and V 3 bases, and 11 bases lay outside the gene matches. CDR1 and CDR2 from the germline V gene are DFQATT and SNEGSKA (reference sequence).

The chain uses TRBV20-1 and TRBJ2-1; 10 bases align to TRBD2. The sequence was obtained from a female donor with Graves disease. The sequences come from peripheral blood mononuclear cells (PBMCs), collected when the disease was refractory, from a patient treated with antithyroid drugs. The CDR3 protein is CSASGLAGALGNEQFF. The CDR3 nucleotides are TGCAGTGCTAGTGGTCTAGCGGGAGCTTTGGGCAATGAGCAGTTCTTC.